The 27 T cell receptor beta chains below all came from one sample that was sequenced in a study of siplizumab effects on memory and regulatory T cells (dated by TCRdb to 2018 to 2020). To prepare the library, the immunoSEQ multiplex PCR assay was applied. TCRdb mirrors the immuneACCESS table, restricted to in-frame sequences. Some clones are absent from its copies; in checked studies, under half trace to an unresolved V gene, and the reason for the others is unknown. Here the sample has 80,000 to 130,000 clones; about 92% occur a single time. About 0.7% of the sample is taken by the ten largest. Sequenced: Tregs sorted from blood. The source of these receptors is a human donor in good health.

The chain carries TRBV7-3 and TRBJ2-1; D gene ambiguous. Germline values: CDR1 SGHTA, CDR2 FQGTGA. The CDR3 consists of 12 residues. Trimming removed 5 bases from V and 6 bases from J, with 8 bases in between. DNA for the CDR3: TGTGCCAGCAGCACCCCACCCAATGAGCAGTTCTTC. Its translation is CASSTPPNEQFF.

The V and J genes are TRBV5-1 and TRBJ2-1; TRBD1 matches at 8 bases. CDR1 and CDR2 from the germline V gene are SGHRS and YFSETQ. The J segment lost 6 bases and the V segment lost 4 bases, leaving 3 bases of the junction unmatched. This CDR3 is built from 13 residues. The chain's CDR3 is CASSEQGVNEQFF. Here the CDR3 DNA reads TGCGCCAGCAGCGAACAGGGGGTCAATGAGCAGTTCTTC.

V and J are TRBV6-1 and TRBJ2-7, with 8 bases aligning to TRBD2. The CDR3 extends over 14 amino acids. V shed 4 bases, J shed 9 bases, and the junction held 11 bases outside the gene matches. CDR1 MNHNS and CDR2 SASEGT come from the germline V gene. Here the CDR3 DNA reads TGTGCCAGCAGTGCCGGGACTAGGCGGATGGGGCAGTACTTC. It codes for CASSAGTRRMGQYF.

This clone was counted once. This chain connects TRBV27 to TRBJ2-5; 15 bases fit TRBD2. With 6 bases clipped from V and 1 base from J, the junction kept 3 bases outside the gene matches. This CDR3 has 16 amino acids. Germline V CDR1 and CDR2: MNHEY, SMNVEV (reference sequence). Here the CDR3 reads CASRGTSGRSQETQYF. The CDR3 DNA follows: TGTGCCAGCAGGGGGACTAGCGGGAGGTCCCAAGAGACCCAGTACTTC.

V and J are TRBV6-5 and TRBJ1-2; no reliable D call. CDR3 size: 14 residues. V was pared by 6 bases and J by 5 bases, with 16 bases between. Germline V gives CDR1 MNHEY, CDR2 SVGAGI. Written as DNA, the CDR3 is TGTGCCAGCAGCCCCTCGGGAGGCGGATATGGCTACACCTTC. Translated, it gives CASSPSGGGYGYTF.

Regarding this clone: The identical CDR3 is also encoded by other nucleotide sequences in the sample. V gene TRBV18 combines with J gene TRBJ1-2; TRBD1 might be the D (5 bases). The ends were cut back, 6 bases at V and 2 bases at J, with 10 bases in the middle. The CDR3 is 13 residues long. CDR1 KGHSH and CDR2 LQKENI come from the germline V gene. The CDR3 here is CASSPEGNYGYTF. Here the CDR3 DNA reads TGTGCCAGCTCCCCCGAGGGGAACTATGGCTACACCTTC.

The chain couples TRBV28 to TRBJ2-2; TRBD1 agrees at 12 bases. Germline CDR1 and CDR2: MDHEN and SYDVKM. The CDR3 sequence is 16 residues long. J lost 11 bases, V lost 6 bases, and 13 bases had no gene match. CDR3 region: CASSSPGQGAQGELFF. CDR3 DNA sequence: TGTGCCAGCAGCTCTCCGGGACAGGGGGCGCAGGGAGAGCTGTTTTTT.

The rearrangement joins TRBV5-4 to TRBJ1-1, with D hard to call. V lost 4 bases to trimming and J lost 3 bases, with 7 bases between them. The germline gives CDR1 SGHNT, CDR2 YYREEE (reference sequence). This CDR3 is built from 12 residues. The CDR3: CASSGRDTEAFF. The CDR3 nucleotides are TGTGCCAGCAGCGGACGGGACACTGAAGCTTTCTTT.

The chain's CDR3 is CASSRQGYEKLFF. The CDR3 DNA reads as TGTGCCAGTAGTCGGCAGGGTTATGAAAAACTGTTTTTT. This chain uses TRBV19 with TRBJ1-4, with a weak D call TRBD1 (5 bases). Trimming cost V 5 bases and J 6 bases, with 10 bases left between them. Germline lookup yields CDR1 LNHDA and CDR2 SQIVND (reference sequence). This CDR3 spans 13 amino acids.

The rearrangement joins TRBV5-4 to TRBJ1-1; D is undetermined. V was shortened by 3 bases and J by 4 bases, with 7 bases between the two germline ends. Germline V gene data show CDR1 as SGHNT and CDR2 as YYREEE (reference sequence). CDR3 size: 12 residues. CDR3 amino acids: CASSSPRTEAFF. CDR3 bases: TGTGCCAGCAGCTCGCCTCGCACTGAAGCTTTCTTT.

The CDR3 DNA is TGTGCCTGGAGCCGTCAGGGAAATAGTAATACGCAGTATTTT. It specifies CAWSRQGNSNTQYF. The rearrangement uses TRBV30 and TRBJ2-3, with D tentatively TRBD1 (5 bases). This CDR3 has 14 amino acids. Between the trimmed V and J ends, which lost 3 bases and 7 bases, there was a span of 17 bases. The V gene's germline CDR1 is GTSNPN and CDR2 SVGIG (reference sequence). Supplemented by reference TRBV30 and TRBJ2-3, the full variable domain reads SQTIHQWPATLVQPVGSPLSLECTVEGTSNPNLYWYRQAAGRGLQLLFYSVGIGQISSEVPQNLSASRPQDRQFILSSKKLLLSDSGFYLCAWSRQGNSNTQYFGPGTRLTVL.

The chain carries TRBV5-1 and TRBJ2-7; TRBD2 matches at 10 bases. CDR1 is SGHRS and CDR2 is YFSETQ in the germline V gene. This CDR3 has 18 amino acids. Trimming cost V 4 bases and J 6 bases; bases outside gene matches: 19. CDR3 region: CASSPTAGLAALEGEQYF. For the CDR3, the DNA is TGCGCCAGCAGCCCTACGGCCGGACTAGCGGCCCTAGAAGGCGAGCAGTACTTC.

This clone was recorded only once. The chain carries TRBV11-3 and TRBJ1-1, with TRBD1 as a possible D gene (5 bases). The CDR3 is 14 amino acids. With 2 bases removed from V and 2 bases from J, the gap between germline ends came to 9 bases. Germline CDR1 and CDR2: SGHNT and YENEEA. Here the CDR3 DNA reads TGTGCCAGCAGCTTACGGGGCCATAACACTGAAGCTTTCTTT. This gives the protein CASSLRGHNTEAFF.

The chain has TRBV5-1 and TRBJ2-1; D not certain. CDR1 and CDR2 (germline): SGHRS, YFSETQ. Between the trimmed V and J ends, which lost 2 bases and 0 bases, there was a span of 9 bases. This CDR3 has 15 residues. The CDR3 loop reads CASSFDPGSYNEQFF. The CDR3, as DNA: TGCGCCAGCAGCTTTGACCCCGGCTCCTACAATGAGCAGTTCTTC.

The chain has TRBV18 and TRBJ2-7, with a weak D call TRBD1 (5 bases). Germline V CDR1 and CDR2: KGHSH, LQKENI. The CDR3 runs to 14 residues. V was cut by 2 bases and J by 6 bases, with 14 bases left in between. The chain's CDR3 is CASSPGAGMGEQYF. The CDR3 bases are TGTGCCAGCTCACCAGGCGCAGGGATGGGCGAGCAGTACTTC.

CDR3 sequence reads: CASSLRGGRDTQYF. CDR3 coding DNA: TGTGCCAGCAGTTTAAGAGGGGGCAGAGATACGCAGTATTTT. The V call is TRBV27, the J call TRBJ2-3, with 7 positions matching TRBD1. Trimming took 2 bases from V and 5 from J; bases not matched to a gene: 4. In germline, CDR1 is MNHEY, CDR2 SMNVEV (reference sequence). This CDR3 region has 14 residues.

The chain has TRBV19 and TRBJ1-1, with D perhaps matching TRBD1 (5 bases). V lost 4 bases and J lost 4, with 10 bases in between. From germline, CDR1 is LNHDA and CDR2 SQIVND (reference sequence). The length of the CDR3 is 13 residues. This CDR3 is CASSTQTATEAFF. CDR3 sequence (DNA): TGTGCCAGTAGTACCCAGACAGCCACTGAAGCTTTCTTT. The whole variable domain, filled in from reference TRBV19 and TRBJ1-1, reads DGGITQSPKYLFRKEGQNVTLSCEQNLNHDAMYWYRQDPGQGLRLIYYSQIVNDFQKGDIAEGYSVSREKKESFPLTVTSAQKNPTAFYLCASSTQTATEAFFGQGTRLTVV.

The chain combines TRBV7-2 with TRBJ2-7, with 13 nucleotides matching TRBD2. Per germline, CDR1 SGHTA and CDR2 FQGNSA. V lost 4 bases, J lost 5 bases, and 5 bases stayed unmatched. The CDR3 loop spans 15 amino acids. The CDR3 DNA reads TGTGCCAGCAGCTGGTCCGGGACTAGCGGGAACGAGCAGTACTTC. Translated: CASSWSGTSGNEQYF.

The chain has TRBV18 and TRBJ2-2; TRBD1 is a possible D gene (6 bases). V lost 6 bases and J 5 bases, leaving 19 bases between the germline ends. Germline loops: CDR1 KGHSH, CDR2 LQKENI. This CDR3 comprises 16 residues. CDR3 sequence reads: CASSLTDRRLTGELFF. The CDR3 DNA follows: TGTGCCAGCTCGCTAACGGACAGAAGATTGACCGGGGAGCTGTTTTTT. Full variable domain (outside the CDR3, taken from reference TRBV18 and TRBJ2-2): NAGVMQNPRHLVRRRGQEARLRCSPMKGHSHVYWYRQLPEEGLKFMVYLQKENIIDESGMPKERFSAEFPKEGPSILRIQQVVRGDSAAYFCASSLTDRRLTGELFFGEGSRLTVL.

This chain links TRBV6-5 with TRBJ1-2; D is perhaps TRBD1 (6 bases). CDR1 and CDR2 from the germline V gene are MNHEY and SVGAGI. V was shortened by 5 bases and J by 2 bases, with 12 bases between the two germline ends. The CDR3 is made up of 14 amino acids. CDR3: CASSERTENYGYTF. CDR3 nucleotides: TGTGCCAGCAGTGAGAGGACAGAAAACTATGGCTACACCTTC.

The rearrangement joins TRBV9 to TRBJ2-1; D could derive from TRBD1 or TRBD2 (5 bases each). Trimming shortened V by 2 bases and J by 5 bases, and 11 bases separated the two germline ends. This CDR3 region has 14 residues. Germline-derived CDR1 and CDR2 are SGDLS and YYNGEE. As DNA, the CDR3 is TGTGCCAGCAGCGTCCCGGGGCTCCACAATGAGCAGTTCTTC. Protein: CASSVPGLHNEQFF.

The chain is built from TRBV6-1 and TRBJ2-3; TRBD1 matches 7 bases. V was pared by 6 bases and J by 4 bases, with 7 bases of the junction left unmatched. The germline V gene encodes CDR1 MNHNS and CDR2 SASEGT. The CDR3 length is 14 residues. CDR3 DNA sequence: TGTGCCAGCAGCCGACAGGGTTCGGCAGATACGCAGTATTTT. Protein: CASSRQGSADTQYF.

This clone came up once. The V call is TRBV27, the J call TRBJ1-6; TRBD1 is a possible D gene (5 bases). Trimming took 2 bases from V and 8 from J, leaving 13 bases between them. CDR3 size: 15 residues. Germline CDR1 reads MNHEY; CDR2 reads SMNVEV (reference sequence). The CDR3 loop reads CASSLMGGVDSPLHF. As DNA, the CDR3 is TGTGCCAGCAGTTTAATGGGAGGGGTCGATTCACCCCTCCACTTT.

In this sample, this clone turned up once. One end of the junction is discordant with germline, which a read error may explain. CDR3 sequence (DNA): TGTGCCAGCAGTACCTCGGGACAGCTTCTTTCCGCCTTC. Translated, it gives CASSTSGQLLSAF. The chain recombines TRBV6-5 with TRBJ1-2; 7 positions agree with TRBD1. This CDR3 is 13 amino acids long. The germline CDR1 and CDR2 sequences are MNHEY and SVGAGI.

The J gene is TRBJ2-4, the V gene TRBV9; D remains unclear. The CDR3 is made up of 14 amino acids. V gave up 0 bases and J gave up 0 bases, with 4 bases separating them. Looked up from germline, CDR1 is SGDLS and CDR2 is YYNGEE. The CDR3 loop reads CASSVDVAKNIQYF. The CDR3 DNA reads as TGTGCCAGCAGCGTAGACGTAGCCAAAAACATTCAGTACTTC.

V usage is TRBV5-1 and J usage is TRBJ2-6; D tentatively reads TRBD1 or TRBD2 (5 bases each). In germline, CDR1 is SGHRS, CDR2 YFSETQ. V lost 1 base and J 0 bases, leaving 20 bases between the germline ends. This CDR3 contains 20 residues. In DNA, the CDR3 is TGCGCCAGCAGCTTGCGATCTACCGGGACGGGCGACTCTGGGGCCAACGTCCTGACTTTC. The encoded protein is CASSLRSTGTGDSGANVLTF. Full variable domain (remainder filled in from reference TRBV5-1 and TRBJ2-6): KAGVTQTPRYLIKTRGQQVTLSCSPISGHRSVSWYQQTPGQGLQFLFEYFSETQRNKGNFPGRFSGRQFSNSRSEMNVSTLELGDSALYLCASSLRSTGTGDSGANVLTFGAGSRLTVL.

The J gene is TRBJ2-2, the V gene TRBV5-1; no clear D gene. The CDR3 is made up of 13 amino acids. Trimming shortened V by 0 bases and J by 7 bases, and 7 bases separated the two germline ends. Germline V gene lookup returns CDR1 SGHRS and CDR2 YFSETQ. CDR3 bases: TGCGCCAGCAGCTTGGAGGGTATCGGGGAGCTGTTTTTT. It codes for CASSLEGIGELFF.